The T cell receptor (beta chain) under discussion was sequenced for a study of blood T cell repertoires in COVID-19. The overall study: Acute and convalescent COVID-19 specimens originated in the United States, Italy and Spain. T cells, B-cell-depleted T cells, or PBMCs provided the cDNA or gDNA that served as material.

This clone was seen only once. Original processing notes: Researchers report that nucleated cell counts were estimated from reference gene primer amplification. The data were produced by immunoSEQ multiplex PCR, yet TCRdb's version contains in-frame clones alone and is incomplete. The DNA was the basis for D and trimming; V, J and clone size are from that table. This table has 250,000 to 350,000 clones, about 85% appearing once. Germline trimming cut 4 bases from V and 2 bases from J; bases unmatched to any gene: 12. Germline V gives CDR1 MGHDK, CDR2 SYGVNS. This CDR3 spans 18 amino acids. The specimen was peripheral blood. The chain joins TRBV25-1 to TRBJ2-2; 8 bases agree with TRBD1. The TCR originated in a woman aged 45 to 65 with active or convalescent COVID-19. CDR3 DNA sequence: TGTGCCAGCAGTGTAAAGCGACAGGGGCAAGCCAACACCGGGGAGCTGTTTTTT. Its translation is CASSVKRQGQANTGELFF.